In this sample, the clone carrying this T cell receptor beta chain turned up many times. Antigen specificity is unknown. This CDR3 contains 13 residues. The V end lost 10 bases, the J end lost 7 bases, and 17 bases lay between the germline ends. Germline CDR1 is ENHRY and CDR2 is SYGVKD. The data were obtained in a study of T cells after yellow fever vaccination. Study-wide results and limits: The secondary response peaked faster, at day 5 versus 15, but was weaker. After the booster, roughly 96% of CD4 and more than 75% of CD8 primary-response clones were re-detected.

Generation of TCR cDNA used 5'RACE template switching (which added a universal primer site and UMIs). In TCRdb, the 5' RACE reads were re-called with MiXCR into one record per CDR3 protein. This table holds roughly 340,000 distinct CDR3 sequences, approximately 3.9% found once. The source was PBMCs, collected 5 days after the yellow fever booster vaccination. V is TRBV10-3 and J is TRBJ2-4; TRBD1 is a possible D gene (6 bases). This sequence originates from a man younger than 35 who received the YFV17D yellow fever vaccine. The CDR3 DNA sequence: TGTGCCACTGGGGGACAAGTTTCCAACATTCAGTACTTC. It yields the protein CATGGQVSNIQYF.